This is a list of T cell receptor beta chains from one sample in a study of blood T cell repertoires in COVID-19. Sequenced by immunoSEQ multiplex PCR; TCRdb stores in-frame clones only, minus some. This sample has under 200,000 clones, with less than 85% found just once. Sample: peripheral blood. All receptors derive from an elderly woman with acute or convalescent COVID-19. Each CDR3 is given with its conserved first and last residue. Fields, in order: D gene, CDR3 length, J gene, V gene, clone size, CDR3 DNA, CDR3 protein. A D gene is named only where the DNA matches it firmly. Clone sizes are given selectively: once, few, many, or a class where the clone is expanded.

>-|13|TRBJ1-2|TRBV3-1/TRBV3-2|few
TGTGCCAGCAGCCGCGTGACAAGCTATGGCTACACCTTC
CASSRVTSYGYTF
>TRBD2|14|TRBJ2-5|TRBV6-5|-
TGTGCCAGCAGACGAACTAGCGGCGTAGAGACCCAGTACTTC
CASRRTSGVETQYF
>TRBD1|14|TRBJ1-5|TRBV28|few
TGTGCCAGCAGCTGGACAGGGCTCGGGTTTGGCCAGCATTTT
CASSWTGLGFGQHF
>-|15|TRBJ2-3|TRBV4-1|-
TGCGCCAGCAGCCAAGATACGCAGGGATGGGATACGCAGTATTTT
CASSQDTQGWDTQYF
>-|13|TRBJ2-2|TRBV28|-
TGTGCCAGCTATGGGGGCAACACCGGGGAGCTGTTTTTT
CASYGGNTGELFF
>-|14|TRBJ2-7|TRBV30|-
TGTGCCTGGATGCCCGGGACTGCCACCTACGAGCAGTACTTC
CAWMPGTATYEQYF
>TRBD1|15|TRBJ1-2|TRBV28|-
TGTGCCAGCAGTTCGATTCCAGGGGGAGGCTATGGCTACACCTTC
CASSSIPGGGYGYTF
>TRBD1|14|TRBJ2-3|TRBV6-6|few
TGTGCCAGCAGGGTGGGACAGGGTATAGATACGCAGTATTTT
CASRVGQGIDTQYF
>-|14|TRBJ2-7|TRBV5-6|-
TGTGCCAGCAGCTTGGAAGGGGGAAACTACGAGCAGTACTTC
CASSLEGGNYEQYF
>-|14|TRBJ2-1|TRBV6-5|few
TGTGCCAGCAGTTCTGAGGGCCACTACAATGAGCAGTTCTTC
CASSSEGHYNEQFF
>-|16|TRBJ1-5|TRBV6-2/TRBV6-3|-
TGTGCCAGCAGTTACACACCAGACTATAGCAATCAGCCCCAGCATTTT
CASSYTPDYSNQPQHF
>TRBD1|14|TRBJ1-2|TRBV29-1|-
TGCAGCGTTGCTGAGACAGGGGGACTTTTGGGCTACACCTTC
CSVAETGGLLGYTF
>TRBD2|15|TRBJ2-7|TRBV11-2|-
TGTGCCAGCAGCTCGTTAGCGGGAGGGCCCTACGAGCAGTACTTC
CASSSLAGGPYEQYF
>-|13|TRBJ2-1|TRBV4-1|-
TGCGCCAGCAGACCGAGATTATTAGCGGAGCAGTTCTTC
CASRPRLLAEQFF
>TRBD1|13|TRBJ2-7|TRBV7-2|-
TGTGCCAGCAGCTTTCAGGGGGCTGGCGAGCAGTACTTC
CASSFQGAGEQYF